The next 26 T cell receptor beta chains were all read from a single sample in a study of T cell clonality in common variable immunodeficiency. Produced via immunoSEQ multiplex PCR; TCRdb's table is partial and in-frame only. The record shows about 44,000 clones for this sample, with no singletons present. Sequencing was done on a sample of peripheral blood mononuclear cells. These receptors were taken from a person between 18 and 75 years old in good health.

This clone was observed at least ten times. The CDR3 spells CSARVWDSDVNEQFF. Incomplete CDR3 DNA: TGCAGTGCTAGAGTTTGGGACTCCGACGTCAATGAG. This rearrangement joins TRBV20-1 to TRBJ2-1; TRBD2 might be the D (6 bases). The read is 3 residues too short to cover the CDR3 end, so that end is filled in from the germline J gene. V was trimmed by 1 base and J by 6 bases, leaving 16 bases between them. This CDR3 spans 15 amino acids. CDR1 DFQATT and CDR2 SNEGSKA come from the germline V gene (reference sequence).

There are many counts of this clone. The DNA ends 3 residues before the CDR3 does, and the rest of the CDR3 is filled in from the germline J gene. V gene TRBV7-3 combines with J gene TRBJ2-5; TRBD1 matches at 9 bases. The trim removed 5 bases at V and 5 bases at J, leaving 12 bases unmatched. CDR1 is SGHTA and CDR2 is FQGTGA in the germline V gene. The CDR3 has 16 amino acids. This CDR3 reads CASSPQGTGRGETQYF. The CDR3 DNA, read in part, is TGTGCCAGCAGCCCACAGGGGACAGGGCGCGGGGAGACC.

The sample holds many counts of this clone. The sequence runs out 3 residues before the end of the CDR3; the remainder is reconstructed from the germline J gene. The chain combines TRBV10-3 with TRBJ2-7; TRBD1 might be the D (5 bases). The CDR3 runs 14 residues. With 8 bases removed from V and 0 bases from J, the gap between germline ends came to 14 bases. CDR1 and CDR2 from the germline V gene are ENHRY and SYGVKD. The CDR3 region is CAIRRTDSSYEQYF. The sequenced CDR3 bases are TGTGCCATCCGGCGGACCGACAGCTCCTACGAG.

This clone came up many times. Its ends do not fully match the called genes, so a read error is possible. Read sequence stops 3 residues before the CDR3 end, and the germline J gene provides the missing end. The J gene is TRBJ2-4, the V gene TRBV19; D is perhaps TRBD2 (5 bases). The CDR3 contains 13 residues. The germline V gene has CDR1 LNHDA and CDR2 SQIVND (reference sequence). CDR3 residues: CASRIASGNIQYF. The DNA read from the CDR3 is TGTGCCAGTAGGATAGCGAGCGGAAACATT.

This clone was detected many times. From the germline J gene comes the end of the CDR3, since the read stops 3 residues before it. The V and J genes are TRBV5-4 and TRBJ2-7; TRBD1 matches at 10 bases. The V and J ends lost 4 bases and 4 bases, in that order; junction bases with no gene match: 8. In germline, CDR1 is SGHNT, CDR2 YYREEE (reference sequence). This CDR3 comprises 15 residues. Incomplete CDR3 DNA: TGTGCCAGCAGCCCGACCGGGACAGGGGTGTACGAG. This translates into CASSPTGTGVYE. The whole CDR3 sequence reads CASSPTGTGVYEQYF.

This clone showed up many times. The read ends 3 residues before the CDR3 terminus; that terminus is restored from the germline J gene. The rearrangement joins TRBV7-7 to TRBJ1-1, with D uncertain. CDR1 is SSHAT and CDR2 is FNYEAQ in the germline V gene (reference sequence). Trimming took off 1 base at V and 2 bases at J, with 5 bases between the two ends. This CDR3 has 13 residues. The CDR3 DNA, read in part, is TGTGCCAGCAGCTTAGATAAAAACACTGAA. Encoded protein: CASSLDKNTE. The full CDR3 is CASSLDKNTEAFF.

This clone was observed at least ten times. The read terminates 3 residues before the CDR3 end, so the remaining end is supplied by the germline J gene. The chain couples TRBV5-1 to TRBJ1-5; D might be TRBD1 (5 bases). The V end lost 2 bases, the J end lost 3 bases, and 21 bases lay between the germline ends. Per germline, CDR1 SGHRS and CDR2 YFSETQ. The length of the CDR3 is 18 residues. The CDR3 spells CASSLYPTSQGLNQPQHF. CDR3 bases read: TGCGCCAGCAGCTTATACCCTACCTCCCAGGGACTCAATCAGCCC.

Judged by abundance, this clone is large. The observed sequence ends 3 residues before the CDR3 terminus, with the missing tail filled in from the germline J gene. The sample carries other DNA sequences with the same CDR3. This chain uses TRBV20-1 with TRBJ2-5; a weak D match, TRBD2 (6 bases). Germline lookup yields CDR1 DFQATT and CDR2 SNEGSKA (reference sequence). The CDR3 covers 14 residues. V was shortened by 1 base and J by 4 bases, with 13 bases between the two germline ends. This CDR3 is CSARGRDSRETQYF. The CDR3 DNA, read in part, is TGCAGTGCTAGAGGTCGGGACTCGAGAGAGACC.

This clone was observed many times. The read comes to an end 3 residues before the CDR3 does, leaving the germline J gene to fill in the end. The chain joins TRBV20-1 to TRBJ2-7; D assignment may be TRBD1 or TRBD2 (5 bases each). Per the germline V gene, CDR1 is DFQATT and CDR2 is SNEGSKA (reference sequence). The CDR3 is 14 amino acids. The V end was cut by 3 bases, the J end by 2 bases, with 14 bases between. The CDR3 is CSASETVGAYEQYF. CDR3 DNA (partial): TGCAGTGCTAGCGAGACAGTGGGAGCCTACGAG.

This clone was counted between two and nine times. The read ends 3 residues shy of where the CDR3 ends; the end is completed using the germline J gene. The chain combines TRBV27 with TRBJ2-7; 7 positions match TRBD1. V was clipped by 0 bases and J by 3 bases; unmatched bases: 11. The V gene's germline CDR1 is MNHEY and CDR2 SMNVEV (reference sequence). This CDR3 has 17 residues. The CDR3 bases that were read are TGTGCCAGCAGTTTATCCCTCAACAGGGGCCTTAACTACGAG. Protein sequence: CASSLSLNRGLNYE. The full CDR3 is CASSLSLNRGLNYEQYF.

This clone showed up many times. The read ends 3 residues shy of where the CDR3 ends; the end is completed using the germline J gene. The chain employs TRBV6-2 or TRBV6-3 and TRBJ1-1; possibly TRBD1 for D (6 bases). CDR1 is MNHEY, CDR2 SVGEGT, per germline. Trimming took off 7 bases at V and 5 bases at J, with 17 bases between the two ends. CDR3 length equals 14 residues. The CDR3 loop reads CASILGGGRTEAFF. CDR3 bases read: TGTGCCAGCATCCTCGGCGGGGGGCGGACTGAA.

Judged by abundance, this clone is medium-sized. The sequenced fragment ends 3 residues before the CDR3 boundary, so the rest is inferred from the germline J gene. This sequence joins TRBV4-2 and TRBJ1-1; weak D call: TRBD1 (5 bases). CDR1 and CDR2 (germline): LGHNA, YNFKEQ. Trimming took off 4 bases at V and 5 bases at J, with 32 bases between the two ends. The CDR3 totals 20 residues. This CDR3 is CASSPLTREVFEAPRTEAFF. The covered CDR3 bases are TGTGCCAGCAGCCCCCTAACCAGGGAAGTTTTTGAGGCCCCGCGAACTGAA.

With regard to this clone: The read gets to within 3 residues of the CDR3 end, and the germline J gene fills in the rest. The genes are TRBV11-3 and TRBJ1-1; D is possibly TRBD1 (5 bases). Trimming took 8 bases from V and 5 from J, leaving 12 bases between them. CDR3 length: 12 residues. Germline values: CDR1 SGHNT, CDR2 YENEEA. CDR3 amino acids: CASGREGTEAFF. The DNA read from the CDR3 is TGTGCCAGCGGGAGGGAGGGGACTGAA.

This clone was detected ten times or more. The read terminates 3 residues ahead of where the CDR3 ends, so the germline J gene completes it. V usage is TRBV6-1 and J usage is TRBJ1-5; D may be TRBD1 (6 bases). Trimming stripped 2 bases from V and 5 bases from J, with 10 bases between. Germline V CDR1 and CDR2: MNHNS, SASEGT. CDR3 length: 14 residues. This chain's CDR3 is CASSERGGYQPQHF. Incomplete CDR3 DNA: TGTGCCAGCAGTGAAAGGGGGGGCTATCAGCCC.

This clone was recorded at least ten times. Sequencing ends 3 residues short of the CDR3 end; the germline J gene provides the rest. V and J are TRBV20-1 and TRBJ2-7; 10 bases fit TRBD2. This CDR3 is 12 amino acids long. Germline CDR1 DFQATT, CDR2 SNEGSKA (reference sequence). The V gene end was trimmed by 3 bases and the J gene end by 5 bases; junction bases not matched to a gene: 1. The covered CDR3 bases are TGCAGTGCTAGGCTAGCGGGGGACGAG. Protein product: CSARLAGDE. The whole CDR3 sequence reads CSARLAGDEQYF.

This clone has at least ten counts. The sequence runs out 3 residues before the end of the CDR3; the remainder is reconstructed from the germline J gene. The gene calls are TRBV7-2 and TRBJ2-4, with D possibly matching TRBD1 (6 bases). With 5 bases removed from V and 4 bases from J, the gap between germline ends came to 12 bases. The CDR3 has 14 residues. Germline V CDR1 and CDR2: SGHTA, FQGNSA. The CDR3: CASSPDTGKNIQYF. The part of the CDR3 DNA that was read is TGTGCCAGCAGCCCAGACACAGGGAAAAACATT.

This clone was found many times. The CDR3 end is not reached by the read, which stops 3 residues before it; the germline J gene fills it in. The V call is TRBV12-3 or TRBV12-4, the J call TRBJ1-3, with a weak D call TRBD1 (6 bases). This CDR3 has 15 amino acids. V gave up 6 bases and J gave up 1 base, with 13 bases separating them. This chain's CDR3 is CASSPTGISGNTIYF. CDR3 bases read: TGTGCCAGCAGCCCAACAGGGATATCTGGAAACACC.

Many counts were recorded for this clone. The read stops 3 residues short of the end of the CDR3; the missing end is completed from the germline J gene. This rearrangement joins TRBV19 to TRBJ1-5, with 8 bases that match TRBD1. Germline V CDR1 and CDR2: LNHDA, SQIVND (reference sequence). The junction had 5 bases not matched to a gene; V was cut back by 3 bases and J by 7 bases. The CDR3 spans 14 residues. The part of the CDR3 DNA that was read is TGTGCCAGTAGTATCCAGGGGGCAAACCAGCCC. Protein: CASSIQGANQP. The CDR3 reads in full as CASSIQGANQPQHF.

This clone was counted at least ten times. The CDR3 extends 3 residues past the end of the read, so its final part is completed from the germline J gene. The chain uses TRBV24-1 and TRBJ1-1; D uncertain. The CDR3 runs to 13 residues. The V gene's germline CDR1 is KGHDR and CDR2 SFDVKD. V shed 5 bases and J shed 1 base, with 7 bases lying between them. The covered CDR3 bases are TGTGCCACCAGTGGCGGGTCGAACACTGAA. The encoded protein is CATSGGSNTE. The whole CDR3 is CATSGGSNTEAFF.

This clone came up many times. The sequenced fragment ends 3 residues before the CDR3 boundary, so the rest is inferred from the germline J gene. The V and J genes are TRBV20-1 and TRBJ2-3; TRBD2 matches at 9 bases. V shed 3 bases, J shed 2 bases, and the junction held 6 bases outside the gene matches. CDR1 and CDR2 (germline): DFQATT, SNEGSKA (reference sequence). The CDR3 has 15 residues. The CDR3 is CSARTLAGATDTQYF. The covered CDR3 bases are TGCAGTGCTAGGACTTTAGCGGGAGCCACAGATACG.

This clone has a count of ten or more. CDR3 amino acids: CASSAGTSADTQYF. Incomplete CDR3 DNA: TGTGCCAGCAGTGCCGGGACTTCCGCAGATACG. This chain links TRBV6-4 with TRBJ2-3, with D maybe TRBD2 (6 bases). Read data end 3 residues before the CDR3 end; the end is taken from the germline J gene. CDR1 and CDR2 from the germline V gene are MRHNA and SNTAGT. The CDR3 spans 14 residues. Trimming stripped 4 bases from V and 4 bases from J, with 12 bases between.

This clone was seen repeatedly, ten times or more. The CDR3 end falls 3 residues outside the read, so it is completed with the germline J gene. The rearrangement joins TRBV20-1 to TRBJ2-3, with 7 bases aligning to TRBD2. The CDR3 is 17 residues long. CDR1 and CDR2 (germline): DFQATT, SNEGSKA (reference sequence). The V and J ends lost 1 base and 2 bases, in that order; junction bases with no gene match: 12. CDR3 sequence: CSARGLNGGVLTDTQYF. CDR3 DNA (partial): TGCAGTGCTAGAGGCCTAAATGGGGGGGTGCTCACAGATACG.

This clone came up many times. The read stops 3 residues short of the end of the CDR3; the missing end is completed from the germline J gene. The chain carries TRBV20-1 and TRBJ2-7, with 9 bases lining up with TRBD2. Trimming cost V 3 bases and J 5 bases; bases outside gene matches: 17. Germline V gene data show CDR1 as DFQATT and CDR2 as SNEGSKA (reference sequence). The CDR3 is 17 residues long. The DNA read from the CDR3 is TGCAGTGCTAGGGCAGCGATAGCGGGGGCCTTTCGTGACGAG. Translated, it gives CSARAAIAGAFRDE. The complete CDR3 sequence is CSARAAIAGAFRDEQYF.

This clone was detected many times. The read finishes 3 residues shy of the CDR3 end, and the germline J gene is used to complete it. This chain links TRBV6-2 or TRBV6-3 with TRBJ1-2; 9 nucleotides agree with TRBD1. The junction had 6 bases not matched to a gene; V was cut back by 4 bases and J by 3 bases. The germline V gene encodes CDR1 MNHEY and CDR2 SVGEGT. The length of the CDR3 is 15 residues. The CDR3 loop is CASSSPGQGYYGYTF. The sequenced CDR3 bases are TGTGCCAGCAGTTCCCCGGGACAGGGATACTATGGC.

This clone was counted many times. The read finishes 3 residues shy of the CDR3 end, and the germline J gene is used to complete it. The chain joins TRBV30 to TRBJ1-3; 9 bases line up with TRBD1. Trimming removed 7 bases from V and 0 bases from J; junction bases left unmatched: 1. From germline, CDR1 is GTSNPN and CDR2 SVGIG (reference sequence). This CDR3 has 13 amino acids. The CDR3 loop reads CASDRGSGNTIYF. The sequenced CDR3 bases are TGTGCCTCGGACAGGGGCTCTGGAAACACC.

This clone was seen at least ten times. The read ends 3 residues before the CDR3 terminus; that terminus is restored from the germline J gene. The rearrangement uses TRBV20-1 and TRBJ2-3; D might be TRBD1 (6 bases). The CDR3 runs 15 residues. V was trimmed by 5 bases and J by 5 bases, leaving 20 bases between them. Germline lookup yields CDR1 DFQATT and CDR2 SNEGSKA (reference sequence). The DNA read from the CDR3 is TGCAGTGCTCCCAACCGTGCAGGGGTGTTAGATACG. The encoded protein is CSAPNRAGVLDT. The full CDR3 reads CSAPNRAGVLDTQYF.